A single sample gave rise to the 21 T cell receptor beta chains below, sequenced in a study of shared clonotypes between healthy human individuals. The assay was immunoSEQ multiplex PCR, and TCRdb's table has in-frame clones only and misses some. The sample has about 490,000 clones; roughly 80% are singletons. The material sequenced was PBMCs. Receptors originate from a woman aged 40 to 50 in good health. Some clones in this sample may be carry-over from other donors' samples.

J is TRBJ2-1 and V is TRBV6-6; no reliable D call. This CDR3 comprises 10 residues. Germline CDR1 and CDR2: MNHNY and SVGAGI (reference sequence). The V end was cut by 8 bases, the J end by 7 bases, with 6 bases between. Here the CDR3 reads CASGPNEQFF. CDR3 coding DNA: TGTGCCAGCGGTCCTAATGAGCAGTTCTTC.

The chain links TRBV18 to TRBJ1-5; D not certain. The V and J ends lost 1 base and 5 bases respectively, with 9 bases between them. Looked up from germline, CDR1 is KGHSH and CDR2 is LQKENI. The CDR3 covers 14 residues. CDR3 nucleotides: TGTGCCAGCTCACCACTACGAGGGTATCAGCCCCAGCATTTT. Encoded protein: CASSPLRGYQPQHF.

The J gene is TRBJ2-2, the V gene TRBV29-1, with D tentatively TRBD1 or TRBD2 (6 bases each). Germline CDR1 and CDR2: SQVTM and ANQGSEA. The CDR3 is 14 residues long. The V and J ends lost 4 bases and 7 bases respectively, with 16 bases between them. Here the CDR3 DNA reads TGCAGCGTTGGGAGGGGGGCCACCGGCGGGGAGCTGTTTTTT. Amino acid sequence: CSVGRGATGGELFF.

The chain couples TRBV28 to TRBJ2-3; D is undetermined. Germline V gives CDR1 MDHEN, CDR2 SYDVKM. The CDR3 is 14 amino acids. Deletions cut 6 bases from V and 4 bases from J, with 14 bases between. DNA for the CDR3: TGTGCCAGCAGCCCGTCAGTGGGGTCAGATACGCAGTATTTT. Amino acid sequence: CASSPSVGSDTQYF.

In the case of this clone: Given a far larger clone just one base away, this is likely a sequencing read error. The chain couples TRBV4-1 to TRBJ2-7; D is undetermined. CDR1 is MGHRA and CDR2 is YSYEKL in the germline V gene. The length of the CDR3 is 13 residues. Here the CDR3 reads CASSQLDNYEQCF. The CDR3 DNA is TGCGCCAGCAGCCAGCTTGACAACTACGAGCAGTGCTTC.

The chain combines TRBV30 with TRBJ1-1; D remains unclear. V was trimmed by 3 bases and J by 2 bases, leaving 13 bases between them. The CDR3 extends over 14 amino acids. Germline values: CDR1 GTSNPN, CDR2 SVGIG (reference sequence). CDR3 nucleotide sequence: TGTGCCTGGAGCAGAGCCAATCCCAACACTGAAGCTTTCTTT. The encoded protein is CAWSRANPNTEAFF.

Many counts were recorded for this clone. The same CDR3 is also encoded by other DNA sequences in this sample. This chain joins TRBV28 and TRBJ2-1; 12 nucleotides agree with TRBD2. This CDR3 contains 17 residues. After removal of 3 bases from V and 5 bases from J, the junction contained 8 bases not matched to a gene. Germline CDR1 MDHEN, CDR2 SYDVKM. This chain's CDR3 is CASSFPRLAGVNNEQFF. The CDR3 DNA follows: TGTGCCAGCAGTTTTCCCCGACTAGCGGGAGTTAACAATGAGCAGTTCTTC. The full variable domain, its missing parts supplied by reference TRBV28 and TRBJ2-1, is DVKVTQSSRYLVKRTGEKVFLECVQDMDHENMFWYRQDPGLGLRLIYFSYDVKMKEKGDIPEGYSVSREKKERFSLILESASTNQTSMYLCASSFPRLAGVNNEQFFGPGTRLTVL.

This rearrangement joins TRBV5-1 to TRBJ1-4; the match to TRBD1 covers 8 bases. CDR1 SGHRS and CDR2 YFSETQ come from the germline V gene. CDR3 length: 16 residues. Germline trimming cut 4 bases from V and 0 bases from J; bases unmatched to any gene: 5. The CDR3 sequence is CASSLGQAATNEKLFF. The CDR3 bases are TGCGCCAGCAGCCTGGGACAGGCGGCAACTAATGAAAAACTGTTTTTT.

As concerns this clone: A far larger clone is a single base away, which makes a read error likely. This sequence joins TRBV29-1 and TRBJ1-1; possible D gene TRBD1, 5 bases. This CDR3 comprises 12 residues. Germline values: CDR1 SQVTM, CDR2 ANQGSEA. Deletions cut 7 bases from V and 0 bases from J, with 9 bases between. CDR3 in DNA: TGCAGCGGGGGCAGGGTGAACACTGAAGCTTTCTTT. It is translated as CSGGRVNTEAFF.

Turning to this clone: A far more abundant clone sits one base away, making this likely a read error. Other DNA sequences within the sample encode an identical CDR3. The chain has TRBV28 and TRBJ2-2; D might be TRBD2 (5 bases). This CDR3 is built from 15 residues. The V end lost 5 bases, the J end lost 6 bases, and 16 bases lay between the germline ends. CDR1 is MDHEN, CDR2 SYDVKM, per germline. CDR3 region: CASSKWTGISGELFF. For the CDR3, the DNA is TGTGCCAGCAGTAAATGGACGGGGATTTCCGGGGAGCTGTTTTTT.

The CDR3 nucleotides read TGTGCCAGCAGCCTTGGACAGGGGACTGGGCAGCCCCAGCATTTT. The encoded protein is CASSLGQGTGQPQHF. The gene calls are TRBV2 and TRBJ1-5; TRBD1 aligns across 9 bases. This CDR3 has 15 residues. Per germline, CDR1 SNHLY and CDR2 FYNNEI. V lost 6 bases to trimming and J lost 7 bases; unmatched junction nucleotides: 10.

The rearrangement uses TRBV30 and TRBJ1-3; 7 bases agree with TRBD1. The CDR3 covers 15 residues. With V trimmed by 4 bases and J by 0 bases, 6 bases remained unmatched. Per germline, CDR1 GTSNPN and CDR2 SVGIG (reference sequence). Here the CDR3 reads CAWTPGQLSGNTIYF. CDR3 coding DNA: TGTGCCTGGACTCCGGGACAGCTCTCTGGAAACACCATATATTTT.

The genes are TRBV7-3 and TRBJ1-6; D might be TRBD1 (6 bases). The V gene's germline CDR1 is SGHTA and CDR2 FQGTGA. The V end was cut by 8 bases, the J end by 10 bases, with 15 bases between. The CDR3 sequence is 13 residues long. The CDR3 loop reads CASSRQRGSPLHF. The CDR3 bases are TGTGCCAGCTCGCGACAGAGGGGGTCACCCCTCCACTTT.

In this sample, this clone turned up once. Here the CDR3 DNA reads TGCAGCGCCCACGGGCGGGAGGGCCCGAACACCGGGGAGCTGTTTTTT. Translation gives CSAHGREGPNTGELFF. The rearrangement uses TRBV29-1 and TRBJ2-2; 9 nucleotides agree with TRBD2. The trim removed 7 bases at V and 0 bases at J, leaving 9 bases unmatched. The CDR3 sequence is 16 residues long. Germline CDR1 is SQVTM and CDR2 is ANQGSEA.

Concerning this clone itself: A far larger clone is just one base off, so this is likely a read error. Other nucleotide sequences in the sample specify the same CDR3. This chain uses TRBV19 with TRBJ1-4, with 7 nucleotides matching TRBD1. Per the germline V gene, CDR1 is LNHDA and CDR2 is SQIVND (reference sequence). The CDR3 loop spans 12 amino acids. V gave up 4 bases and J gave up 15 bases; unmatched junction bases: 8. The CDR3 here is CASSTGQAGLFF. The DNA of the CDR3 is TGTGCCAGTAGTACCGGACAGGCCGGGTTGTTTTTT.

The gene calls are TRBV7-8 and TRBJ2-1, with 9 bases that match TRBD2. This CDR3 has 15 residues. Germline-derived CDR1 and CDR2 are SGHVS and FQNEAQ. With 5 bases clipped from V and 4 bases from J, the junction kept 6 bases outside the gene matches. The CDR3 coding sequence is TGTGCCAGCAGCCTACGACTAGCGGTATACAATGAGCAGTTCTTC. Its protein is CASSLRLAVYNEQFF. The full variable domain, in which reference TRBV7-8 and TRBJ2-1 provide the parts outside the CDR3, is GAGVSQSPRYKVAKRGQDVALRCDPISGHVSLFWYQQALGQGPEFLTYFQNEAQLDKSGLPSDRFFAERPEGSVSTLKIQRTQQEDSAVYLCASSLRLAVYNEQFFGPGTRLTVL.

The chain joins TRBV18 to TRBJ2-7; D is ambiguous. The V end was cut by 2 bases, the J end by 5 bases, with 7 bases between. The CDR3 length is 12 residues. CDR1 is KGHSH and CDR2 is LQKENI in the germline V gene. As DNA, the CDR3 is TGTGCCAGCTCACCATCGGGCAACGAGCAGTACTTC. Protein sequence: CASSPSGNEQYF. Full variable domain (remainder filled in from reference TRBV18 and TRBJ2-7): NAGVMQNPRHLVRRRGQEARLRCSPMKGHSHVYWYRQLPEEGLKFMVYLQKENIIDESGMPKERFSAEFPKEGPSILRIQQVVRGDSAAYFCASSPSGNEQYFGPGTRLTVT.

A note on this clone: A read error likely explains this, since a far larger clone differs by one base. The chain couples TRBV2 to TRBJ2-7; TRBD1 might be the D (6 bases). This CDR3 is 12 amino acids long. V was trimmed by 6 bases and J by 4 bases, leaving 10 bases between them. Looked up from germline, CDR1 is SNHLY and CDR2 is FYNNEI. CDR3 sequence (DNA): TGTGCCAGCAGCAGGGGCCCATACGAGCAGTACTTC. It yields the protein CASSRGPYEQYF. The entire variable domain, with the rest obtained from reference TRBV2 and TRBJ2-7, is as follows: EPEVTQTPSHQVTQMGQEVILRCVPISNHLYFYWYRQILGQKVEFLVSFYNNEISEKSEIFDDQFSVERPDGSNFTLKIRSTKLEDSAMYFCASSRGPYEQYFGPGTRLTVT.

V is TRBV10-3 and J is TRBJ2-1; TRBD1 might be the D (5 bases). This CDR3 is built from 13 residues. V was cut by 4 bases and J by 7 bases, with 11 bases left in between. CDR1 and CDR2 from the germline V gene are ENHRY and SYGVKD. The CDR3 sequence: CAISAGQPNEQFF. CDR3 in DNA: TGTGCCATCAGTGCTGGACAACCTAATGAGCAGTTCTTC.

V and J are TRBV18 and TRBJ1-1; D might be TRBD1 (6 bases). The germline V and J ends were trimmed by 6 bases and 2 bases, with 13 bases remaining between them. CDR3 length: 14 amino acids. Germline CDR1 is KGHSH and CDR2 is LQKENI. The CDR3 coding sequence is TGTGCCAGCTCTCCTTTTGGGGGCAACACTGAAGCTTTCTTT. Protein sequence: CASSPFGGNTEAFF.

The genes are TRBV2 and TRBJ2-1, with 10 bases that match TRBD2. The germline CDR1 and CDR2 sequences are SNHLY and FYNNEI. The CDR3 length is 14 residues. With 6 bases clipped from V and 5 bases from J, the junction kept 4 bases outside the gene matches. This CDR3 reads CASRPGLANNEQFF. The CDR3 nucleotides are TGTGCCAGCAGACCGGGACTAGCGAACAATGAGCAGTTCTTC.